The 14 T cell receptor beta chains below were found in one sample sequenced in a study of beta chain features in type 1 diabetes. The sequenced template was cDNA made from the entire isolated RNA. Profiling relied on immunoSEQ multiplex PCR, and the TCRdb table lists in-frame clones only, not all of them. Of roughly 170,000 clones in the sample, about 13% were seen once. The sequenced sample consisted of central memory CD4+ T cells from blood. These receptors were obtained from a woman aged 18-29 years in good health.

This clone was seen only a few times. The chain has TRBV29-1 and TRBJ2-4; 8 nucleotides align to TRBD2. The V segment lost 5 bases and the J segment 0 bases; nucleotides outside the gene matches: 3. The germline gives CDR1 SQVTM, CDR2 ANQGSEA. This CDR3 has 14 amino acids. CDR3 loop: CSVLAGLAKNIQYF. The CDR3 DNA follows: TGCAGCGTTTTAGCGGGACTAGCCAAAAACATTCAGTACTTC.

This clone came up a few times. The V call is TRBV4-3, the J call TRBJ1-5; D gene unclear. Between the trimmed V and J ends, which lost 0 bases and 7 bases, there was a span of 7 bases. The CDR3 contains 13 residues. CDR1 and CDR2 from the germline V gene are LGHNA and YSLEER. CDR3 protein: CASSQDAVQPQHF. The DNA of the CDR3 is TGCGCCAGCAGCCAAGATGCGGTGCAGCCCCAGCATTTT.

The V call is TRBV30, the J call TRBJ1-1; weak D call: TRBD1 (6 bases). This CDR3 has 13 amino acids. The V end lost 7 bases, the J end lost 7 bases, and 19 bases lay between the germline ends. Germline CDR1 and CDR2: GTSNPN and SVGIG (reference sequence). The CDR3 spells CAFALAGAVEAFF. In nucleotides, the CDR3 is TGTGCCTTTGCCCTGGCGGGGGCGGTTGAAGCTTTCTTT.

This clone has only a few counts. The gene calls are TRBV4-3 and TRBJ2-1; D gene uncertain. CDR1 and CDR2 from the germline V gene are LGHNA and YSLEER. With 0 bases removed from V and 6 bases from J, the gap between germline ends came to 9 bases. CDR3 length: 14 amino acids. CDR3 in DNA: TGCGCCAGCAGCCAAGATTCTACCCGCAATGAGCAGTTCTTC. Its protein product is CASSQDSTRNEQFF.

This clone was recorded a few times. This chain joins TRBV4-3 and TRBJ1-6; 7 positions match TRBD1. The CDR3 is made up of 15 amino acids. Germline values: CDR1 LGHNA, CDR2 YSLEER. Trimming at V came to 4 bases and at J to 5 bases, leaving 5 bases not matched to a gene. CDR3 coding DNA: TGCGCCAGCAGCCTCGGGACAGTTAATAATTCACCCCTCCACTTT. It encodes CASSLGTVNNSPLHF.

In this sample, this clone turned up a few times. The chain combines TRBV4-3 with TRBJ2-2, with 8 bases lining up with TRBD2. The CDR3 totals 14 residues. Germline CDR1 is LGHNA and CDR2 is YSLEER. V lost 3 bases, J lost 7 bases, and 4 bases stayed unmatched. CDR3 protein: CASSHGRGVGELFF. The CDR3 bases are TGCGCCAGCAGCCACGGGAGGGGGGTCGGGGAGCTGTTTTTT.

A few counts support this clone. The chain uses TRBV5-1 and TRBJ2-2, with 10 positions matching TRBD1. V lost 4 bases, J lost 4 bases, and 7 bases stayed unmatched. CDR3 length: 16 amino acids. Germline lookup yields CDR1 SGHRS and CDR2 YFSETQ. The CDR3 protein is CASSRVGTGVTGELFF. For the CDR3, the DNA is TGCGCCAGCAGCCGCGTAGGGACAGGGGTCACCGGGGAGCTGTTTTTT.

In this sample, this clone turned up a few times. The V and J genes are TRBV7-3 and TRBJ2-5; D gene ambiguous. The germline CDR1 and CDR2 sequences are SGHTA and FQGTGA. Trimming stripped 5 bases from V and 5 bases from J, with 9 bases between. The CDR3 runs to 12 residues. CDR3 region: CASSPSGETQYF. The DNA of the CDR3 is TGTGCCAGCAGCCCCTCCGGGGAGACCCAGTACTTC.

On this clone: The junction departs from germline at one end; a sequencing error may be responsible. This sequence joins TRBV28 and TRBJ2-1; perhaps TRBD1 as D (5 bases). The CDR3 sequence is 10 residues long. Germline CDR1 reads MDHEN; CDR2 reads SYDVKM. The CDR3 bases are TGTGCCAGCAGTTTCAGGGAAACGGTCTTC. It is translated as CASSFRETVF.

This clone came up a few times. The chain joins TRBV19 to TRBJ2-7; TRBD2 matches 7 bases. After removal of 2 bases from V and 4 bases from J, the junction contained 8 bases not matched to a gene. The CDR3 contains 15 residues. Germline assignment: CDR1 LNHDA and CDR2 SQIVND (reference sequence). CDR3 residues: CASSINRGRGYEQYF. DNA of the CDR3: TGTGCCAGTAGTATAAACCGCGGGAGAGGATACGAGCAGTACTTC.

This clone was seen only a few times. J is TRBJ2-7 and V is TRBV25-1; the match to TRBD1 covers 9 bases. Germline loops: CDR1 MGHDK, CDR2 SYGVNS. The J segment lost 10 bases and the V segment lost 8 bases, leaving 12 bases of the junction unmatched. CDR3 size: 13 residues. DNA of the CDR3: TGTGCCAGCGCCCCGGGACAGGGAGCTCCCCAGTACTTC. Translating it yields CASAPGQGAPQYF.

This clone has more than one count but fewer than ten. This chain uses TRBV7-2 with TRBJ2-3, with 12 bases aligning to TRBD2. There are 16 residues in the CDR3. Germline V gene lookup returns CDR1 SGHTA and CDR2 FQGNSA. The V segment lost 4 bases and the J segment 4 bases; nucleotides outside the gene matches: 6. The CDR3 spells CASSYRLAGAADTQYF. DNA of the CDR3: TGTGCCAGCAGCTATAGACTAGCGGGAGCGGCAGATACGCAGTATTTT.

This clone was counted only a few times. The V gene is TRBV2, the J gene TRBJ1-5, with TRBD1 matching over 10 bases. The V and J ends lost 6 bases and 2 bases, in that order; junction bases with no gene match: 4. The germline V gene encodes CDR1 SNHLY and CDR2 FYNNEI. CDR3 length: 15 residues. The CDR3 sequence is CASSFGQGGNQPQHF. In DNA, the CDR3 is TGTGCCAGCAGCTTCGGACAGGGGGGCAATCAGCCCCAGCATTTT. Variable domain in full (rest from reference TRBV2 and TRBJ1-5): EPEVTQTPSHQVTQMGQEVILRCVPISNHLYFYWYRQILGQKVEFLVSFYNNEISEKSEIFDDQFSVERPDGSNFTLKIRSTKLEDSAMYFCASSFGQGGNQPQHFGDGTRLSIL.

The chain couples TRBV7-2 to TRBJ1-4, with 8 positions matching TRBD1. Germline V gene lookup returns CDR1 SGHTA and CDR2 FQGNSA. V lost 5 bases to trimming and J lost 7 bases; unmatched junction nucleotides: 9. The CDR3 spans 15 residues. The CDR3 DNA reads TGTGCCAGCAGCCGAGACAGGGGAAATGCTGAAAAACTGTTTTTT. This codes for CASSRDRGNAEKLFF.